The sequence of this TCR beta chain was determined in a study of blood T cells in healthy people across ages (dated by TCRdb to between 2014 and 2017). In the study overall: In model experiments, template switching captured about one uniquely barcoded TCR beta cDNA molecule for every two T cells. To track age-related changes in TCR beta repertoire diversity, the study relied on deep sequencing normalized with unique cDNA molecular identifiers. The donors were divided into four age groups: young (average 16 years), middle-aged (over 35), aged (about 61) and long-lived (roughly 88). For two donors (one aged 18 to 30 and one aged 80 or older), the study analyzed two additional independent replicas of 1 million unique cDNA reads from the same blood draw.

The 40 or so donors, aged about 6 to 95 years, were systemically healthy Caucasian individuals from Russia. Each donor gave about 11 milliliters of peripheral blood, drawn into EDTA-treated Vacutainer tubes. Ficoll-Paque density-gradient centrifugation was used to isolate PBMCs, with at least 6.5 million obtained per sample. Trizol reagent was used to extract total RNA from PBMCs, with at least 6 micrograms per sample. For every donor, flow cytometry on a PBMC aliquot measured the percentage of naive CD45RAhigh/CD27high T cells. To prepare the library, 5' RACE was applied. Sequenced using an Illumina HiSeq 2500. A second PCR of about 6 to 11 cycles was run with a J-beta primer mix and a sample-barcoded 5' primer. Each TCR beta cDNA molecule received a unique molecular identifier from a template-switch 5' adaptor carrying 12 random nucleotides. At least 3 million CDR3-containing paired-end reads were obtained from each sample. First-strand cDNA was synthesized from all RNA with the Mint cDNA synthesis kit, primed by a TRBC-specific oligonucleotide. After uracil-DNA glycosylase treatment, a first 18-cycle PCR used universal primers M1SS and BC2_uni_R on all cDNA. Under the source paper's analysis protocol: For normalization, 1 million high-quality reads, each with a distinct molecular identifier, were randomly selected from each sample. Reads with shared molecular identifiers were discarded instead of being binned into consensus sequences. MiTCR, set to a Q25 quality threshold and the strictest error-elimination algorithm, was used for CDR3 identification, clonotype clustering and error correction. A nonparametric unseen species model with Euler transformation was used to estimate lower-bound total TCR beta diversity. Using fastp trimming at Q25 and MiXCR clonotype assembly, TCRdb reanalyzed the public sequencing data and kept in-frame beta chains. Identical CDR3 proteins give one entry, which carries the most common genes and DNA. The V and J calls were determined by TCRdb, not by the authors. For this sample there are about 800,000 distinct CDR3 sequences; around 25% appear just once. Clones ranked in the top ten supply roughly 3.8% of the sample.

A remark on this clonotype: Its antigen is currently not known. No base quality information exists; no much larger clone differs at one position.

Overall study results and their limits: As age increased, observed TCR beta diversity per million T cells dropped in a roughly linear way, and a significant reduction was already evident by age 40. Because the CMV infection status of the donors was unknown, age-related changes in expanded clonotypes may potentially have been confounded. Since profiling was done on bulk unsorted PBMCs, naive and antigen-experienced compartments could not be conclusively compared. The percentage of naive T cells measured by flow cytometry correlated strongly with observed TCR beta diversity. Estimates of total diversity based on one million sequenced T cells were considered lower bounds and underestimates. Compared with the aged group, the long-lived group had more naive CD4+ T cells, fewer expanded clones and increased TCR diversity, a pattern suggesting age selection.

The germline V gene (reference sequence) provides CDR1 SGHAT and CDR2 FQDESV. The germline V and J ends show losses of 5 bases and 5 bases respectively, and no gene match explains 8 bases of the junction. The CDR3 spans 15 residues, from the cysteine through the phenylalanine. Of the read, only the CDR3 DNA is kept; its 45 bases are in frame from base 1. These data were also reused for a study on T cells of mothers and their children. The second study, in turn, reports: The donors were nine systemically healthy Caucasian individuals, made up of three mothers and their six children. cDNA synthesis used all of the extracted RNA, with about 1.5 ug of RNA in each 15 ul reaction. In the second PCR, the M1S primer introduced both the sample barcodes and 2-4 random nucleotides. Over 9.5 million TCR beta CDR3 reads were obtained for each mother, and around 3 million reads were obtained for each child. TCR recombination output is similarly shaped by thymic selection in related and unrelated pairs, with a minor effect exerted by inherited differences. Normalized repertoire overlap was always found to be slightly, but never significantly, higher in related mother-child pairs than in unrelated mother-child pairs. No persistent microchimeric T cell clones were detected, at a sensitivity of roughly 99 clones per million clonotypes. To look for features that set related mother-child pairs apart from unrelated individuals, the researchers ran deep NGS to compare the TCR beta repertoires of mothers and children. The mean age was 40 +/- 4 years for the mothers and roughly 11 +/- 4 years for the children. After adapter ligation with NEBNext reagents, the libraries were sequenced on Illumina HiSeq 2000 with 100+100 nt paired-end reads. To prevent cross-contamination, the mother and child libraries were prepared a month apart and were sequenced in separate runs. For each donor, between roughly 500,000 and 2,300,000 distinct TCR beta clonotypes were identified. Naive TCR beta clonotypes were estimated from low-frequency clonotypes matched to each donor's FACS-determined naive share, without sorting.

The source of this sequence is a boy younger than 18 in good health. Source material: blood. This receptor chain uses TRBV11-1 and TRBJ2-3; 9 central nucleotides agree with TRBD2. CDR3 region: CASSGPEAGGDTQYF. The bases are TGTGCCAGCAGCGGCCCTGAAGCGGGGGGAGATACGCAGTATTTT.